What follows are 19 T cell receptor beta chains derived from one specimen sequenced in a study of cytomegalovirus exposure and HLA in healthy donors listed by TCRdb under 2017. To prepare the library, the immunoSEQ multiplex PCR assay was applied. For the multiplex PCR, a mixture combining 60 forward primers for TCR Vbeta segments and 13 reverse primers for TCR Jbeta segments was used. TCRdb took over this immuneACCESS table, retaining in-frame rearrangements with V and J assigned. Such tables are incomplete; in checked studies, under half of the missing clones stem from an unresolved V gene, and the remainder is unexplained. This sample lists around 120,000 clones; approximately 70% were detected once. Approximately 10% of the sample rests with the top ten. The sample was PBMCs. The receptors here all came from a man aged 35 to 55 in good health and CMV-seropositive.

This CDR3 is CASSPGQYNEQFF. As DNA, the CDR3 is TGTGCCAGCAGCCCGGGACAGTACAATGAGCAGTTCTTC. V usage is TRBV11-3 and J usage is TRBJ2-1; 7 nucleotides agree with TRBD1. CDR1 and CDR2 (germline): SGHNT, YENEEA. This CDR3 has 13 amino acids. The trim removed 5 bases at V and 4 bases at J, leaving 2 bases unmatched.

This clone turned up a few times. The genes are TRBV6-1 and TRBJ2-3; 7 bases are shared with TRBD2. Per the germline V gene, CDR1 is MNHNS and CDR2 is SASEGT. This CDR3 comprises 15 residues. Trimming cost V 2 bases and J 2 bases; bases outside gene matches: 4. Here the CDR3 reads CASSEKREITDTQYF. CDR3 bases: TGTGCCAGCAGTGAAAAGCGGGAAATCACAGATACGCAGTATTTT.

The chain employs TRBV28 and TRBJ1-1; 7 bases are shared with TRBD1. Trimming at V came to 6 bases and at J to 0 bases, leaving 1 base not matched to a gene. This CDR3 has 13 amino acids. CDR1 and CDR2 (germline): MDHEN, SYDVKM. CDR3 nucleotide sequence: TGTGCCAGCAGCAGGGGGATGAACACTGAAGCTTTCTTT. Translating gives CASSRGMNTEAFF.

The chain links TRBV6-6 to TRBJ2-1; D gene unclear. Germline loops: CDR1 MNHNY, CDR2 SVGAGI (reference sequence). V lost 5 bases and J 7 bases, leaving 9 bases between the germline ends. CDR3 length equals 12 residues. The chain's CDR3 is CASSQVRNEQFF. In nucleotides, the CDR3 is TGTGCCAGCAGTCAAGTGAGGAATGAGCAGTTCTTC.

The chain recombines TRBV19 with TRBJ2-3; 7 nucleotides match TRBD2. V was clipped by 5 bases and J by 5 bases; unmatched bases: 10. The CDR3 is made up of 15 amino acids. Germline CDR1 is LNHDA and CDR2 is SQIVND (reference sequence). CDR3 sequence reads: CASSQRDGFGDTQYF. The CDR3 bases are TGTGCCAGTAGTCAGCGGGATGGTTTTGGAGATACGCAGTATTTT.

The CDR3 nucleotides read TGTGCCAGCAGTCCCACAGGAAGGGGGAATGAAAAACTGTTTTTT. This translates into CASSPTGRGNEKLFF. The chain is built from TRBV28 and TRBJ1-4; TRBD1 is a possible D gene (6 bases). The V end was cut by 5 bases, the J end by 5 bases, with 15 bases between. Germline V CDR1 and CDR2: MDHEN, SYDVKM. The CDR3 totals 15 residues.

The J gene is TRBJ1-1, the V gene TRBV30; 8 bases align to TRBD1. Trimming cost V 3 bases and J 5 bases; bases outside gene matches: 5. The germline V gene has CDR1 GTSNPN and CDR2 SVGIG (reference sequence). This CDR3 has 13 amino acids. CDR3 loop: CAWRIRGQTEAFF. In DNA form, the CDR3 reads TGTGCCTGGAGGATCAGGGGGCAGACTGAAGCTTTCTTT.

This clone was observed a single time. The V and J genes are TRBV28 and TRBJ2-2, with a weak D call TRBD2 (6 bases). The CDR3 has 13 amino acids. V was shortened by 11 bases and J by 6 bases, with 16 bases between the two germline ends. Germline V gene sequence: CDR1 MDHEN, CDR2 SYDVKM. The CDR3 is CAGQAGKSGELFF. The CDR3 DNA sequence: TGTGCCGGCCAGGCGGGGAAATCCGGGGAGCTGTTTTTT.

This chain links TRBV7-3 with TRBJ2-1, with D possibly matching TRBD2 (6 bases). Germline CDR1 SGHTA, CDR2 FQGTGA. The CDR3 spans 15 residues. V was cut by 5 bases and J by 5 bases, with 16 bases left in between. In nucleotides, the CDR3 is TGTGCCAGCAGCCCGAGACTAGGCGGCCACAATGAGCAGTTCTTC. Residues: CASSPRLGGHNEQFF.

The sample holds one count of this clone. The chain recombines TRBV4-1 with TRBJ1-1, with D tentatively TRBD1 (5 bases). Trimming left V 1 base short and J 4 bases short, with 13 bases between. The germline gives CDR1 MGHRA, CDR2 YSYEKL. The CDR3 sequence is 15 residues long. The CDR3 reads CASSQVVRGTTEAFF. The CDR3 DNA follows: TGCGCCAGCAGCCAAGTCGTTCGGGGGACCACTGAAGCTTTCTTT.

The chain couples TRBV27 to TRBJ2-1; TRBD2 is a possible D gene (6 bases). CDR3 length: 12 residues. V shed 6 bases and J shed 9 bases, with 12 bases lying between them. Germline CDR1 reads MNHEY; CDR2 reads SMNVEV (reference sequence). CDR3: CASSRGGAEQFF. In DNA form, the CDR3 reads TGTGCCAGCAGCCGCGGAGGGGCTGAGCAGTTCTTC.

This clone was seen a few times. The chain uses TRBV6-1 and TRBJ2-3; 9 bases are shared with TRBD2. Looked up from germline, CDR1 is MNHNS and CDR2 is SASEGT. This CDR3 has 15 residues. With V trimmed by 6 bases and J by 3 bases, 7 bases remained unmatched. This CDR3 is CASRRGSGSTDTQYF. The CDR3 DNA is TGTGCCAGCAGGCGGGGTAGCGGGAGTACAGATACGCAGTATTTT.

This clone was counted a few times. This rearrangement joins TRBV9 to TRBJ2-6; 8 positions agree with TRBD1. Germline trimming cut 5 bases from V and 1 base from J; bases unmatched to any gene: 8. CDR1 and CDR2 from the germline V gene are SGDLS and YYNGEE. There are 17 residues in the CDR3. CDR3 nucleotide sequence: TGTGCCAGCAGTCCAGACAGGGGCGCTTCTGGGGCCAACGTCCTGACTTTC. It is translated as CASSPDRGASGANVLTF.

The rearrangement links TRBV15 to TRBJ1-5; the D is unclear. The germline CDR1 and CDR2 sequences are LNHNV and YYDKDF (reference sequence). There are 13 residues in the CDR3. Trimming took 0 bases from V and 4 from J, leaving 4 bases between them. CDR3 DNA: TGTGCCACCAGCAGAGAAGAGAATCAGCCCCAGCATTTT. This codes for CATSREENQPQHF.

This CDR3 reads CAINKDSGNEQFF. The DNA for the CDR3 is TGTGCCATTAATAAGGACTCGGGCAATGAGCAGTTCTTC. The rearrangement uses TRBV10-3 and TRBJ2-1; weak D call: TRBD2 (5 bases). The ends were cut back, 9 bases at V and 6 bases at J, with 15 bases in the middle. This CDR3 has 13 amino acids. Germline-derived CDR1 and CDR2 are ENHRY and SYGVKD.

V gene TRBV28 combines with J gene TRBJ2-7; D might be TRBD2 (6 bases). V was shortened by 10 bases and J by 0 bases, with 10 bases between the two germline ends. This CDR3 is 12 amino acids long. CDR1 and CDR2 from the germline V gene are MDHEN and SYDVKM. The CDR3 loop reads CATTGDSYEQYF. CDR3 nucleotide sequence: TGTGCCACTACGGGAGACTCCTACGAGCAGTACTTC.

V gene TRBV6-6 combines with J gene TRBJ1-1; D is unresolved. Germline loops: CDR1 MNHNY, CDR2 SVGAGI (reference sequence). V shed 4 bases and J shed 9 bases, with 9 bases lying between them. The CDR3 runs to 11 residues. CDR3 loop: CASSSHPKAFF. CDR3 in DNA: TGTGCCAGCAGTTCTCATCCTAAAGCTTTCTTT.

This clone was seen just once. The V gene is TRBV4-2, the J gene TRBJ2-7; the D is unclear. Germline CDR1 and CDR2: LGHNA and YNFKEQ. V lost 0 bases and J lost 8, with 17 bases in between. This CDR3 has 15 residues. The CDR3 reads CASSQDQTSFEQQYF. The CDR3 region has the DNA TGTGCCAGCAGCCAAGATCAAACCTCTTTTGAGCAGCAGTACTTC.

As concerns this clone: One end of the junction is discordant with germline, which a read error may explain. V gene TRBV2 combines with J gene TRBJ2-5, with 9 bases lining up with TRBD2. CDR1 and CDR2 from the germline V gene are SNHLY and FYNNEI. The CDR3 spans 13 residues. The CDR3 sequence: CTSGRLAQETQYF. The CDR3 region has the DNA TGTACCAGCGGGAGGCTAGCCCAAGAGACCCAGTACTTC.